The sequence of this T cell receptor beta chain was determined in a study of blood T cells in healthy people across ages. The CDR3 loop spans 19 amino acids. The V and J ends lost 3 bases and 11 bases, in that order; junction bases with no gene match: 19. Per the germline V gene, CDR1 is ENHRY and CDR2 is SYGVKD. Then a second PCR, running roughly 7 to 11 cycles, was carried out with a sample-barcoded 5' primer and a J-beta primer mix. Via MiXCR, TCRdb re-called the 5' RACE reads, giving one row per CDR3 protein. This table holds about 1.8 million distinct CDR3 sequences, roughly 50% found once. The chain has TRBV10-3 and TRBJ2-5, with 15 bases that match TRBD2. The TCR comes from a woman aged 40 to 49 in good health. Material for sequencing was blood. This chain's CDR3 is CAISDGLAGGLSARYEQYF. The CDR3 DNA reads TGTGCCATCAGTGATGGACTAGCGGGGGGGCTATCCGCCCGTTATGAGCAGTACTTC.